This TCR beta chain was documented in a study of radiation and T cells in renal cell carcinoma (dated by TCRdb to 2019 to 2021). In the study overall: A total of 50 to 60 samples underwent TCR beta sequencing, made up of around 26 tumors and some 27 peripheral blood samples. In the 53 samples combined, 4,016,671 unique CDR3 nucleotide sequences were found, encoding 2 million to 3 million unique CDR3 amino acid sequences. The final blood draw was performed at 4 weeks after radiation, at the same time as nephrectomy. The paper as a whole reports these results and caveats: Because pretreatment tumor biopsies were not available, the study could not determine whether clonotypes were already present within the tumor at baseline. Blood repertoire dynamics were not followed beyond 4 weeks after treatment. The single-armed trial design could not address effects of radiation dose or scheduling on the TCR repertoire. In blood, the top tumor clonotypes increased between baseline and 2 weeks post-radiation and then shrank by 4 weeks, which suggests that tumor-resident clones expanded only transiently.

Sample time point, as interpreted from the label and publication: blood 4 weeks post-SBRT, at nephrectomy. The sample's treatment or condition, from its label and the paper: 15 Gy SBRT to primary tumor, nephrectomy 4 weeks later. The samples were drawn from a clinical trial, where primary renal cell carcinomas were treated with 15 Gy of stereotactic body radiation therapy and then removed by nephrectomy 4 weeks afterward. To follow tumor-enriched clonotypes, peripheral blood was collected serially from radiation-treated patients at baseline and again at 2 weeks and 4 weeks after SBRT. Every patient's renal cell carcinoma showed clear cell pathology. The QIAamp DNA Blood Mini Kit (Qiagen) was used to prepare genomic DNA for TCR sequencing. The analyses included only samples that passed all quality control checks. The CDR3, from cysteine to phenylalanine, totals 12 residues. Only the CDR3 portion is preserved as DNA: 36 bases, with reading frame beginning at the first base. V lost 5 bases and J lost 6 bases; the stretch between them is 10 bases long. The germline V gene (reference sequence) provides CDR1 LNHDA and CDR2 SQIVND.

TCR beta libraries were generated from genomic DNA with the immunoSEQ kit, following the manufacturer's recommendations. For library preparation, a first multiplex PCR was performed with proprietary primers, followed by a second PCR in which unique barcodes were added, and bead cleanups were performed after each round. A kit-provided positive control reaction and a negative control reaction were included in every sample batch. The final libraries were assessed on an Agilent 4200 TapeStation D1000 ScreenTape, pooled by volume, and quantified by qPCR. An Illumina NextSeq500 fitted with a MidOutput 150-cycle cartridge performed the sequencing, running 156 Read1 cycles and 15 Index1 cycles with the kit's custom primers. The pooled library was loaded at around 1 pM with about 20% PhiX control spiked in. Per the authors' processing: Vendor-processed data were analyzed in R, and a clonotype was defined as all T cells sharing the same CDR3 nucleotide sequence. In the clone abundance analyses, frequencies in each sample were normalized to that sample's 10,000 most abundant clones. Public T cell clones, averaging fewer than five per sample, were removed before analysis. Tumor-enriched clonotypes and baseline blood-enriched clonotypes were defined as those with an abundance difference of at least 32-fold between compartments. A beta-binomial differential abundance model was applied to find clonotypes that expanded or contracted between blood time points. Tumor-blood repertoire similarity was measured with the Baroni-Urbani and Buser coefficient, and groups were compared using two-tailed Wilcoxon tests in R. In its TCRdb copy, this immuneACCESS table keeps in-frame sequences only and misses some clones. Where compared with another copy, unresolved V genes explain less than half of these, and the others have no known cause. D and trimming come from the DNA, and the V and J calls and clone size come from that table. The sample table holds about 90,000 clones, of which 85% were seen once. The ten largest clones capture under 10% of the sample.

On this clone: Its antigen is unknown. It has no much larger one-base neighbor in the sample; base qualities were not kept.

The receptor comes from a man aged 50-59 years with renal cell carcinoma. The chain employs TRBV19 and TRBJ1-2, with no confidently assigned D gene. Here the sequenced sample was blood, taken from a patient whose treatment included radiotherapy and nephrectomy. The DNA is TGTGCCAGTAGTCCTCGGGTGGATGGCTACACCTTC. Translation gives CASSPRVDGYTF. This CDR3, with the reference TRBV19 and TRBJ1-2 proteins standing in past its ends, gives the full variable domain DGGITQSPKYLFRKEGQNVTLSCEQNLNHDAMYWYRQDPGQGLRLIYYSQIVNDFQKGDIAEGYSVSREKKESFPLTVTSAQKNPTAFYLCASSPRVDGYTFGSGTRLTVV.